In its sample, the clone carrying this T cell receptor beta chain was seen a few times. Its antigen is currently unknown. The data are from a study of PD-L1 blockade in urothelial cancer. Overall study context: Prior exposure to chemotherapy in patients amounted to 0 to 3 regimens received. Blood underwent analysis 3 weeks (second dose) and 6 weeks after treatment began. Blood-derived samples held a median roughly 150,000 T cells.

TCRdb keeps only in-frame clones here, not all; method: immunoSEQ multiplex PCR. The table includes around 49,000 clones, roughly 86% detected once. Broader study findings: TCR clonality was measured in pretreatment peripheral blood. Clonality below the median predicted better survival.

The CDR3 runs to 17 residues. Trimming at V came to 2 bases and at J to 2 bases, leaving 10 bases not matched to a gene. Per germline, CDR1 LGHNA and CDR2 YSLEER. Time point meaning: peripheral blood 6 weeks after treatment start. This chain links TRBV4-3 with TRBJ2-3; the match to TRBD2 covers 7 bases. Sequencing was performed on PBMCs, taken around atezolizumab (anti-PD-L1) treatment. The sequence derives from a man aged 60 to 75 with urothelial cancer. The CDR3 spells CASSQPPAGDFTDTQYF. In nucleotides, the CDR3 is TGCGCCAGCAGCCAACCCCCGGCGGGGGACTTCACAGATACGCAGTATTTT.